These T cell receptor beta chains were read from a single sample in a study of beta chain features in type 1 diabetes. TCRdb keeps only in-frame clones here, not all; method: immunoSEQ multiplex PCR. Counted here are about 250,000 clones, approximately 14% occurring once; the ten biggest clones make up about 0.03%. The specimen sequenced was naive CD4+ T cells from blood. The receptor source for this set is a woman aged 40 to 50 in good health. Each CDR3 is given with its conserved first and last residue. The D gene is left open where the match is weak. Some rows mark clone size as missing; the rest say once, few, many or name a class of expanded clone.

abundance	v_gene	j_gene	d_gene	CDR3aa	CDR3nt
few	TRBV5-1	TRBJ1-1	-	CASSSRTENTEAFF	TGCGCCAGCAGCTCCCGGACAGAGAACACTGAAGCTTTCTTT
-	TRBV6-1	TRBJ2-3	-	CASSDRQSTDTQYF	TGTGCCAGCAGTGATAGACAGTCCACAGATACGCAGTATTTT
-	TRBV5-4	TRBJ2-7	-	CASSLDRGNYEQYF	TGTGCCAGCAGCTTAGACCGCGGGAACTACGAGCAGTACTTC
-	TRBV11-2	TRBJ2-7	-	CASRRGQDEQYF	TGTGCCAGCAGAAGGGGACAAGACGAGCAGTACTTC
-	TRBV18	TRBJ1-6	TRBD1	CASSPRTGGVDSPLHF	TGTGCCAGCTCACCGAGGACAGGGGGCGTAGATTCACCCCTCCACTTT
few	TRBV7-2	TRBJ2-5	TRBD2	CASTFGLAGLETQYF	TGTGCCAGCACCTTCGGACTAGCGGGGTTGGAGACCCAGTACTTC
-	TRBV2	TRBJ1-1	TRBD1	CASSEPFRGVRNTEAFF	TGTGCCAGCAGTGAACCATTCAGGGGGGTGCGGAACACTGAAGCTTTCTTT
once	TRBV5-8	TRBJ1-4	TRBD1	CASSGNDRGIGEKLFF	TGTGCCAGCAGCGGAAATGACAGGGGGATCGGTGAAAAACTGTTTTTT
-	TRBV29-1	TRBJ2-3	TRBD2	CSARGGDTQYF	TGCAGCGCCCGGGGGGGGGATACGCAGTATTTT
-	TRBV9	TRBJ2-3	TRBD2	CASSVSGGAGTQYF	TGTGCCAGCAGCGTTAGCGGGGGGGCCGGTACGCAGTATTTT
-	TRBV18	TRBJ2-7	-	CASSPTTGSYEQYF	TGTGCCAGCTCACCAACCACAGGGAGCTACGAGCAGTACTTC
-	TRBV18	TRBJ1-4	-	CASSPAGDEKLFF	TGTGCCAGCTCCCCGGCAGGCGACGAAAAACTGTTTTTT
-	TRBV29-1	TRBJ2-7	TRBD1	CSVVPGQGGYEQYF	TGCAGCGTTGTACCGGGACAGGGTGGCTACGAGCAGTACTTC
-	TRBV5-1	TRBJ2-1	TRBD1	CASSLQGSVSHNEQFF	TGCGCCAGCAGCCTACAGGGGTCCGTTTCCCACAATGAGCAGTTCTTC
-	TRBV11-2	TRBJ2-6	-	CASTTGTGANVLTF	TGTGCCAGCACAACAGGGACCGGGGCCAACGTCCTGACTTTC
few	TRBV6-1	TRBJ1-1	TRBD1	CASSDRPGQGHTEAFF	TGTGCCAGCAGTGACCGACCGGGACAGGGGCACACTGAAGCTTTCTTT
few	TRBV7-9	TRBJ1-1	-	CASSLVALNTEAFF	TGTGCCAGCAGCTTAGTGGCCCTGAACACTGAAGCTTTCTTT
-	TRBV27	TRBJ1-6	-	CASIERPTSRQYNSPLHF	TGTGCCAGCATCGAACGCCCGACATCCCGTCAATATAATTCACCCCTCCACTTT
-	TRBV29-1	TRBJ1-1	TRBD1	CSVVDRLKSEAFF	TGCAGCGTTGTGGACAGGCTGAAGTCTGAAGCTTTCTTT
few	TRBV25-1	TRBJ1-2	TRBD1	CASSGQVYGYTF	TGTGCCAGCAGCGGACAGGTCTATGGCTACACCTTC
-	TRBV14	TRBJ2-7	-	CASSPRNGNYEQYF	TGTGCCAGCAGCCCCCGCAACGGGAACTACGAGCAGTACTTC
few	TRBV9	TRBJ1-1	TRBD1	CASSAGQGKVSEAFF	TGTGCCAGCAGCGCAGGACAGGGGAAGGTATCTGAAGCTTTCTTT
-	TRBV11-2	TRBJ2-5	TRBD2	CASSLGTSGGQQETQYF	TGTGCCAGCAGCTTAGGGACTAGCGGGGGGCAGCAAGAGACCCAGTACTTC
few	TRBV18	TRBJ1-4	TRBD1	CASSPTLGQQNEKLFF	TGTGCCAGCTCACCTACTCTGGGACAGCAAAATGAAAAACTGTTTTTT
-	TRBV7-6	TRBJ2-1	TRBD2	CASSSRLAGEQFF	TGTGCCAGCAGCTCCAGACTAGCCGGGGAGCAGTTCTTC
few	TRBV5-1	TRBJ2-3	-	CASTPGLRTDTQYF	TGCGCCAGCACCCCAGGCCTACGCACAGATACGCAGTATTTT